The 10 T cell receptor beta chains in this list originate from one sample, sequenced in a study of cytomegalovirus exposure and HLA in healthy donors. PCR primers comprised 60 Vbeta and 13 Jbeta primers. Using immunoSEQ multiplex PCR, the repertoire was profiled, and TCRdb retains in-frame clones only, with some absent. The sample has about 130,000 clones; roughly four fifths are singletons. The sample consisted of PBMCs. The receptors stem from a boy between 2 and 10 years old in good health and CMV-seronegative.

The chain joins TRBV29-1 to TRBJ2-1, with D hard to call. Trimming cost V 4 bases and J 5 bases, with 12 bases left between them. CDR3 length equals 13 residues. Per the germline V gene, CDR1 is SQVTM and CDR2 is ANQGSEA. The CDR3 nucleotides are TGCAGCGTTGTTCGGCGGAGCAACAATGAGCAGTTCTTC. Amino acids: CSVVRRSNNEQFF.

The chain carries TRBV4-1 and TRBJ1-1; 9 bases fit TRBD1. The CDR3 runs 15 residues. V lost 4 bases and J lost 1; bases outside the gene matches: 4. Germline V gene lookup returns CDR1 MGHRA and CDR2 YSYEKL. CDR3 DNA sequence: TGCGCCAGCAGCCGGGGACAGGGACCGAACACTGAAGCTTTCTTT. Translating gives CASSRGQGPNTEAFF.

The chain combines TRBV9 with TRBJ1-1; D is undetermined. Trimming left V 4 bases short and J 0 bases short, with 7 bases between. The CDR3 is 13 amino acids. Germline assignment: CDR1 SGDLS and CDR2 YYNGEE. CDR3 sequence: CASSYNLNTEAFF. The CDR3 DNA is TGTGCCAGCAGCTATAACTTGAACACTGAAGCTTTCTTT.

J is TRBJ2-1 and V is TRBV19; TRBD2 agrees at 9 bases. The CDR3 runs to 19 residues. V lost 0 bases and J lost 0; bases outside the gene matches: 9. Germline V CDR1 and CDR2: LNHDA, SQIVND (reference sequence). CDR3 bases: TGTGCCAGTAGTATAGATAGCGACAATAGCGGGAGCTCCTACAATGAGCAGTTCTTC. As protein: CASSIDSDNSGSSYNEQFF.

The chain recombines TRBV18 with TRBJ2-7; possible D gene TRBD1, 6 bases. The V end was cut by 5 bases, the J end by 3 bases, with 11 bases between. Per the germline V gene, CDR1 is KGHSH and CDR2 is LQKENI. This CDR3 comprises 13 residues. The CDR3 nucleotides are TGTGCCAGCTCAAGGGACACATACTACGAGCAGTACTTC. Translation: CASSRDTYYEQYF.

This chain links TRBV7-3 with TRBJ2-1; TRBD2 matches at 13 bases. The CDR3 sequence is 17 residues long. From germline, CDR1 is SGHTA and CDR2 FQGTGA. V lost 5 bases, J lost 1 base, and 5 bases stayed unmatched. In DNA, the CDR3 is TGTGCCAGCAGCCCTTGGACTAGCGGGGGATCCTACAATGAGCAGTTCTTC. Translated, it gives CASSPWTSGGSYNEQFF.

The chain couples TRBV7-3 to TRBJ2-7; TRBD2 matches at 8 bases. The CDR3 has 12 residues. The ends lost 5 bases at V and 7 bases at J; junction bases unmatched: 4. Germline lookup yields CDR1 SGHTA and CDR2 FQGTGA. The CDR3 DNA is TGTGCCAGCAGCCCGGGGGGGCGGGAGCAGTACTTC. This sequence encodes CASSPGGREQYF.

The chain couples TRBV5-6 to TRBJ1-1; D is unclear. From germline, CDR1 is SGHDT and CDR2 YYEEEE. Trimming left V 4 bases short and J 1 base short, with 8 bases between. The CDR3 is 13 amino acids. CDR3 sequence: CASSAPPNTEAFF. In DNA, the CDR3 is TGTGCCAGCAGCGCGCCACCGAACACTGAAGCTTTCTTT.

The gene calls are TRBV5-1 and TRBJ1-2; D remains ambiguous. V was shortened by 4 bases and J by 2 bases, with 12 bases between the two germline ends. The CDR3 totals 14 residues. Germline V lookup: CDR1 SGHRS, CDR2 YFSETQ. The CDR3 DNA reads as TGCGCCAGCAGCCGTGAACAGACGAACTATGGCTACACCTTC. It is translated as CASSREQTNYGYTF. Full variable domain (outside the CDR3, taken from reference TRBV5-1 and TRBJ1-2): KAGVTQTPRYLIKTRGQQVTLSCSPISGHRSVSWYQQTPGQGLQFLFEYFSETQRNKGNFPGRFSGRQFSNSRSEMNVSTLELGDSALYLCASSREQTNYGYTFGSGTRLTVV.

This clone is labeled as medium-sized. The rearrangement links TRBV7-9 to TRBJ2-3, with 14 bases identical to TRBD2. J was trimmed by 4 bases and V by 5 bases; bases with no gene match: 8. CDR3 length: 17 residues. The germline gives CDR1 SEHNR, CDR2 FQNEAQ (reference sequence). As DNA, the CDR3 is TGTGCCAGCAGCATAAAACCGGGACTAGCGGGAGCAGATACGCAGTATTTT. Its translation is CASSIKPGLAGADTQYF.